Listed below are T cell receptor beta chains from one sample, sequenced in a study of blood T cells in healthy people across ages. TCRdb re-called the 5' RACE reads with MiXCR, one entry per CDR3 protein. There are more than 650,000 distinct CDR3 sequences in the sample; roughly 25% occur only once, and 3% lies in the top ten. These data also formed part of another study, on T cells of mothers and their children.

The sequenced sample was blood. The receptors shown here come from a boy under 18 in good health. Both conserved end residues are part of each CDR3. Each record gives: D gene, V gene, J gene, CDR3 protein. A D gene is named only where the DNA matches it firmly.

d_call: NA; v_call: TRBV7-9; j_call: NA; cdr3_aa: CASNDLEGHPFDEQYF
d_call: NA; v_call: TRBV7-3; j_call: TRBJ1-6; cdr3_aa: CASSLFAGPNSPLHF
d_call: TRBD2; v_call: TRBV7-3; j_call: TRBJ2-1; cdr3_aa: CASSPGLVGDNEQFF
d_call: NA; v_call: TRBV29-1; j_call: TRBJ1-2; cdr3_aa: CSVEESPNYGYTF
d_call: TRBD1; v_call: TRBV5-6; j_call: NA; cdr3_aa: CATRQGVGEQYF
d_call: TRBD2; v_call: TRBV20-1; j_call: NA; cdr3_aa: CSAPRTSGPYEQYF
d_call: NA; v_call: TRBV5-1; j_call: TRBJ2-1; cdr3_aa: CASSFIADNEQFF
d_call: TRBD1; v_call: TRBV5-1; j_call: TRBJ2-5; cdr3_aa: CASSWWWTGGGETQYF
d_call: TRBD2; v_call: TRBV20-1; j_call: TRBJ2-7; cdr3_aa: CSARLLGTSGGTYEQYF
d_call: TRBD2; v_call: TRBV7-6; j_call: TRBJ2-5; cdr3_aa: CASSLAAGEQETQYF
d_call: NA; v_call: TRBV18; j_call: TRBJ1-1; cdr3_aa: CASSPREGRSNTEAFF
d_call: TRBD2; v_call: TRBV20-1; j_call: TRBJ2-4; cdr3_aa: CSARRLAGENIQYF
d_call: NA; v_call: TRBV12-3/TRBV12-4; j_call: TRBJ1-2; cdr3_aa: CASSFSTSLYGYTF
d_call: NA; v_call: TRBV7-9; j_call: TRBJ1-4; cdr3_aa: CASSLVGEKLFF
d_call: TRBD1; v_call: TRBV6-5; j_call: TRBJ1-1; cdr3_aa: CASSYLRQGIVNTEAFF
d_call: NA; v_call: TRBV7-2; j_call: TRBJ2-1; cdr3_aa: CASSLGPYNEQFF
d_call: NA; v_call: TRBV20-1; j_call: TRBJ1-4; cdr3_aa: CSALDSYATNEKLFF
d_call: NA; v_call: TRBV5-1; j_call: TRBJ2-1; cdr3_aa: CASKLAPGGQYNEQFF
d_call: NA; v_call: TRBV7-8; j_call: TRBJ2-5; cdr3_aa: CASSLFKTKSQETQNF
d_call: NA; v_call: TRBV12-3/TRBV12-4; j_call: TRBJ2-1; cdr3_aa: CASSRLDEQFF
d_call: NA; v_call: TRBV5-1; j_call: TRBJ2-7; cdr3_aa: CASSDPGGDRYEQYF
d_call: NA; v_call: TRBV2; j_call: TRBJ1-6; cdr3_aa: CASSEVPNSPLHF
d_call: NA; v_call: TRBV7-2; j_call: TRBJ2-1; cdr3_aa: CASSPTSRKQFF
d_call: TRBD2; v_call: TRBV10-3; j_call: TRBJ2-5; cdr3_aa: CAISESASGRGTQYF
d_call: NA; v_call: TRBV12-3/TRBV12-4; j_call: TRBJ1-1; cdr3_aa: CASSLSSRATEAFF
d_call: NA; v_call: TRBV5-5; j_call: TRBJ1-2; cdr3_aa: CASTRTASYGYTF
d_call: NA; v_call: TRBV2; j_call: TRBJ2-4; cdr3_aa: CASIEDREAKNIQYF
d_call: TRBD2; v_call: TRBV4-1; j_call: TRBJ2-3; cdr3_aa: CASSRGTSGVEDTQYF
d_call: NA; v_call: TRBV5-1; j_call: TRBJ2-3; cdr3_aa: CASSLEGREADTQYF
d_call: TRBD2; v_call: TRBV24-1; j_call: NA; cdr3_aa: CATSGWAGGRDEQFF
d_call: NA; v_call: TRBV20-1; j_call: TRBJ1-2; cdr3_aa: CSARDSRGNYGYTF
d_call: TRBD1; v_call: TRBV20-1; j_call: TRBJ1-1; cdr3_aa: CSARGRDRGLVEAFF
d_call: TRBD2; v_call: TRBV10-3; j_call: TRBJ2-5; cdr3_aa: CAISPTSGGRETQYF
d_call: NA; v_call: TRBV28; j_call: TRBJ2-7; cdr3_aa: CASRPKQVPEQYF
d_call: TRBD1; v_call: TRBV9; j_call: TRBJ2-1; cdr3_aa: CASSGTGNYEQFF